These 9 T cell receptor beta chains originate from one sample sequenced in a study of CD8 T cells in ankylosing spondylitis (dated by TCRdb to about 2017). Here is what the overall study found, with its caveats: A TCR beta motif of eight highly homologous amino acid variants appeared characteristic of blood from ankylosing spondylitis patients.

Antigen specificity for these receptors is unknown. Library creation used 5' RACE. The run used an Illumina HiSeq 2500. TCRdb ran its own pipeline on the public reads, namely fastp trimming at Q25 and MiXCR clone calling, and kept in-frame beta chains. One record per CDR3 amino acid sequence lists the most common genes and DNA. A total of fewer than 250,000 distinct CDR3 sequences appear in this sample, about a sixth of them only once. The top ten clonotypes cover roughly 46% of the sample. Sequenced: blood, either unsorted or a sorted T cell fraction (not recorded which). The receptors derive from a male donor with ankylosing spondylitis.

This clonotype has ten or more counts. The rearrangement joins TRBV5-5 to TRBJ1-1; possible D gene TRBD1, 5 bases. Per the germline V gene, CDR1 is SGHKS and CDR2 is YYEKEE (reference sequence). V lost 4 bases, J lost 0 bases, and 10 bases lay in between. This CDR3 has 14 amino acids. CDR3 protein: CASSPQGLNTEAFF. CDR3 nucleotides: TGTGCCAGCAGCCCTCAGGGACTGAACACTGAAGCTTTCTTT.

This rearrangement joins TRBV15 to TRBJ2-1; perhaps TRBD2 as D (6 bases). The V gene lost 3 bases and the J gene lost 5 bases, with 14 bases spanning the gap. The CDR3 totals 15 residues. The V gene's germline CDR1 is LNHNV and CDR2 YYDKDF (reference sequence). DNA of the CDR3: TGTGCCACCAGCAGCCCCGGGACTGGCCACAATGAGCAGTTCTTC. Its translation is CATSSPGTGHNEQFF.

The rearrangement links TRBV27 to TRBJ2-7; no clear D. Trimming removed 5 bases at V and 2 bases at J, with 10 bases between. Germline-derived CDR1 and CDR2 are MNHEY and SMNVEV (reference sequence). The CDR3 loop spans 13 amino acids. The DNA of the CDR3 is TGTGCCAGCAGTCCGATCTCCCCCTACGAGCAGTACTTC. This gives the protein CASSPISPYEQYF.

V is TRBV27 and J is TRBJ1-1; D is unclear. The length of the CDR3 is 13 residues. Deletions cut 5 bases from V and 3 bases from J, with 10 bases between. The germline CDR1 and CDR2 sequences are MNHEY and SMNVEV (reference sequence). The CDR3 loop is CASSPESYTEAFF. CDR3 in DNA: TGTGCCAGCAGTCCCGAGAGCTACACTGAAGCTTTCTTT.

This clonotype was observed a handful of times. The DNA of the CDR3 is TGTGCCAGCAGGGAGGGGGGCAGGGTCAACGAGCAGTACTTC. This sequence encodes CASREGGRVNEQYF. The V gene is TRBV5-6, the J gene TRBJ2-7, with D perhaps matching TRBD1 or TRBD2 (6 bases each). Trimming removed 5 bases at V and 5 bases at J, with 17 bases between. The CDR3 sequence is 14 residues long. In germline, CDR1 is SGHDT, CDR2 YYEEEE.

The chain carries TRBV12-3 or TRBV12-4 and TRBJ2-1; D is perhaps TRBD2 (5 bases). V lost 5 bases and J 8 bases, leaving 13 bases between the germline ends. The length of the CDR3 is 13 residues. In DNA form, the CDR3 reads TGTGCCAGCAGTACGAGGGTTATAGATGAGCAGTTCTTC. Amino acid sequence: CASSTRVIDEQFF.

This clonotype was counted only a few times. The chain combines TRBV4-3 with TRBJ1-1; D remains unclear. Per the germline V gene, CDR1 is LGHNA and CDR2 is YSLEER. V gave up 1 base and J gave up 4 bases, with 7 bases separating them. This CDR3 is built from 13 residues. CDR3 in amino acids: CASSQVYGTEAFF. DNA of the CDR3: TGCGCCAGCAGCCAAGTATACGGCACTGAAGCTTTCTTT.

This CDR3 reads CASSEGPGLAAYNEQFF. In nucleotides, the CDR3 is TGTGCCAGCAGTGAAGGCCCGGGACTAGCGGCCTACAATGAGCAGTTCTTC. The V gene is TRBV2, the J gene TRBJ2-1; TRBD2 matches 11 bases. Germline V lookup: CDR1 SNHLY, CDR2 FYNNEI. This CDR3 spans 17 amino acids. With 1 base clipped from V and 2 bases from J, the junction kept 4 bases outside the gene matches.

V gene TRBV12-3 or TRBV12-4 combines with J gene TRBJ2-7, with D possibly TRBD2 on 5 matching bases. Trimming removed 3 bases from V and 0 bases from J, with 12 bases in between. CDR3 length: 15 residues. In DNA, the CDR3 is TGTGCCAGCAGTTTTGGGGAAGGAGGCTCCTACGAGCAGTACTTC. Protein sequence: CASSFGEGGSYEQYF.